This TCR beta chain was sequenced in a study of response to subunit inactivated influenza vaccine. General study results and limits: Each seasonal flu vaccination may recruit only limited new T cells, authors suggested.

MiXCR, applied by TCRdb to the RT-PCR reads, yields one record per CDR3 protein. The sample gives 300,000 to 350,000 distinct CDR3 sequences, about a fifth of which show up once; roughly 10% is in the top ten. V lost 0 bases to trimming and J lost 10 bases, with 16 bases between them. CDR3 length: 16 amino acids. Many counts were recorded for this clonotype. Its antigen is unknown. The specimen comprised PBMCs from blood, sampled approximately 22 months after vaccination. The receptor was derived from a man between 45 and 75 years old who received an inactivated influenza vaccine. The gene calls are TRBV12-3 or TRBV12-4 and TRBJ1-6, with D tentatively TRBD1 (5 bases). The CDR3 loop reads CASSLAGLKRGSPLHF. The CDR3 nucleotides read TGTGCCAGCAGTTTAGCGGGACTAAAGAGAGGGTCACCCCTCCACTTT.